The T cell receptor beta chain under discussion was sequenced for a study of T cells expressing NK-cell markers (dated by TCRdb to the early 2020s). Regarding the complete study: Three sorted T-cell subsets (CD3+CD56+NKG2C+, CD3+CD56+NKG2C- and CD3+CD56-NKG2C+) from eight donors had their TCR beta-chain repertoires profiled. Among the eight sequenced donors, seven were HCMV-seropositive and one was HCMV-seronegative. All eight donors whose samples were sequenced were randomly selected healthy volunteers, three of them men and five women. Libraries were sequenced as 2 x 150 bp reads on Illumina HiSeq 2000/2500, MiSeq or NextSeq. Findings and caveats that apply to the study as a whole: It remained unclear whether the expanded NKG2C-expressing T cell clones were specific for HCMV antigens. In six donors, the dominant CD3+CD56+NKG2C+ clonotypes ranked among the top 10 CD8+ clonotypes, making up roughly 1.0-7.0% of CD8+ T cells. Those dominant clonotypes were again the most abundant among CD3+CD56-NKG2C+ cells in a few donors, at 28.3-60.1%.

Comments on this clonotype: It has no known antigen specificity.

The cysteine opens and the phenylalanine closes a CDR3 of 13 amino acids. The entry carries no DNA sequence. Reading the germline V gene (reference sequence) gives CDR1 GTSNPN and CDR2 SVGIG. A commercial ELISA kit detecting HCMV-specific IgG in serum was used to determine HCMV serostatus. Peripheral blood mononuclear cells were isolated from blood by Ficoll density gradient centrifugation. Sequencer: Illumina HiSeq 2000. TCR beta cDNA libraries were prepared using 5'RACE template switching, which introduced a universal primer site and unique molecular identifiers. cDNA synthesis was primed from the TCR beta constant segment and was followed by two successive PCR amplification steps. In the paper's pipeline: MIGEC handled demultiplexing of the reads and grouping by UMI, while MiTCR was used to assemble and quantify clonotypes. Only TCR cDNA sequences supported by at least two reads were kept to exclude erroneous sequences. Downstream repertoire analysis used the tcR package, and clonotypes were matched across fractions by CDR3 nucleotide sequence plus V segment. Antigen specificity was annotated against VDJdb with VDJmatch, allowing one amino acid substitution in CDR3. The reads were reprocessed in TCRdb, with one entry per CDR3 protein sequence and no accompanying DNA. The V and J calls were not made by the authors but by TCRdb's processing. The table for this sample records about 390,000 distinct CDR3 sequences. Roughly a tenth of the sample comes from the top ten.

Recombination joined TRBV30 with TRBJ2-2. Sample: blood T cells: a sorted CD56 or NKG2C T cell subset, CD4+ or CD8+ T cells, or bulk PBMC T cells (not recorded which). This clonotype was obtained from a woman between 50 and 59 years old in good health. Donor details come from another sample of the same person, matched by shared clones. CDR3 sequence: CAWSLSYTGELFF.